Given below is one TCR beta chain in context. No antigen is known for it. The method was immunoSEQ multiplex PCR; TCRdb's version includes in-frame clones alone and lacks a portion of them. This table holds some 110,000 clones, roughly nine tenths found once. This record comes from a study of Tregs in tolerant kidney transplant recipients. Study-wide points: This study did not directly address biological reproducibility.

This CDR3 has 13 residues. Germline V lookup: CDR1 MNHEY, CDR2 SVGAGI. Trimming stripped 6 bases from V and 2 bases from J, with 10 bases between. Thawed PBMCs were FACS-sorted into unstimulated CD4+CD25+CD127- regulatory T cells, CD4+CD25- non-regulatory cells, CD4 and CD8 cells. The chain employs TRBV6-5 and TRBJ1-2; D possibly corresponds to TRBD1 (5 bases). Sample: CD4+ T cells from blood. This TCR was recovered from a human donor in good health. This CDR3 reads CASSRDGNYGYTF. The CDR3 coding sequence is TGTGCCAGCAGCAGGGATGGGAACTATGGCTACACCTTC.